This T cell receptor (beta chain) was documented in a study of blood T cell repertoires in COVID-19. Sequencing was performed with immunoSEQ multiplex PCR; in TCRdb, only in-frame clones are kept and a portion is missing. The data contain 250,000 to 350,000 clones, roughly 90% of them singletons. The CDR3 loop spans 19 amino acids. The germline CDR1 and CDR2 sequences are LGHDT and YNNKEL (reference sequence). V was clipped by 5 bases and J by 3 bases; unmatched bases: 9. Sequencing was carried out using peripheral blood. The chain carries TRBV3-1 (or the pseudogene TRBV3-2) and TRBJ2-2, with 16 bases identical to TRBD2. The sequence was obtained from a woman in her forties or fifties with active or convalescent COVID-19. This CDR3 reads CASSESGTSGGADTGELFF. The DNA of the CDR3 is TGTGCCAGCAGCGAAAGCGGGACTAGCGGGGGGGCGGACACCGGGGAGCTGTTTTTT.